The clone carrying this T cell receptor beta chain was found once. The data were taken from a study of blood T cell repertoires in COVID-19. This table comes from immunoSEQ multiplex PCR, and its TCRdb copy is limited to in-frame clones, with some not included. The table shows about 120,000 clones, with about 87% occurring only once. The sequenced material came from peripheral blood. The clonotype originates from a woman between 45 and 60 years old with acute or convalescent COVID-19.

CDR3 nucleotides: TGTGCCAGCAGTCCAGATCCCCCTGGACTAGCGGGAGGAGCCAATGAGCAGTTCTTC. Its translation is CASSPDPPGLAGGANEQFF. The gene calls are TRBV11-2 and TRBJ2-1, with 14 bases identical to TRBD2. The V gene's germline CDR1 is SGHAT and CDR2 FQNNGV. V shed 6 bases and J 6 bases; nucleotides not matched to a gene: 16. The CDR3 has 19 amino acids. The full variable domain, completed using reference TRBV11-2 and TRBJ2-1, is EAGVAQSPRYKIIEKRQSVAFWCNPISGHATLYWYQQILGQGPKLLIQFQNNGVVDDSQLPKDRFSAERLKGVDSTLKIQPAKLEDSAVYLCASSPDPPGLAGGANEQFFGPGTRLTVL.